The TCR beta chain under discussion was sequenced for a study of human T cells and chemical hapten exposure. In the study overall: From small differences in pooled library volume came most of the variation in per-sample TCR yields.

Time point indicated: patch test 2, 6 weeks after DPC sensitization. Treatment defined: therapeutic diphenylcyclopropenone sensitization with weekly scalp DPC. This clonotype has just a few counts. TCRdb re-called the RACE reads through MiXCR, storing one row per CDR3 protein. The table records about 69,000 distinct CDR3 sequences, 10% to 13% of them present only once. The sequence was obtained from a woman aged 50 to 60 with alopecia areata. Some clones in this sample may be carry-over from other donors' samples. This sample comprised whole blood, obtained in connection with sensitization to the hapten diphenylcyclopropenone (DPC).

CDR3 nucleotide sequence: TGTGCCAGCAGCTCTATTCCGGGACAGGGGGAGAATGGCTACACCTTC. Translating gives CASSSIPGQGENGYTF. This chain joins TRBV7-8 and TRBJ1-2; 11 positions agree with TRBD1. After removal of 4 bases from V and 6 bases from J, the junction contained 10 bases not matched to a gene. The CDR3 covers 16 residues. Germline V gene lookup returns CDR1 SGHVS and CDR2 FQNEAQ.